One sample yielded the 10 T cell receptor beta chains listed below, sequenced in a study of cytomegalovirus exposure and HLA in healthy donors. Both 60 Vbeta primers and 13 Jbeta primers went into the PCR. Clones were sequenced by immunoSEQ multiplex PCR, and TCRdb holds only the in-frame ones, with some missing. This table has 150,000 to 200,000 clones, approximately 71% appearing once. The sequenced material came from PBMCs. The source is a girl between 5 and 17 years old in good health and CMV-seronegative.

The chain is built from TRBV4-2 and TRBJ1-6; weak D call: TRBD1 (6 bases). V was clipped by 0 bases and J by 9 bases, with 12 bases between them. Germline V gene data show CDR1 as LGHNA and CDR2 as YNFKEQ. The CDR3 has 15 residues. The CDR3 is CASSQDPTGSSPLHF. CDR3 in DNA: TGTGCCAGCAGCCAAGATCCGACAGGCTCTTCACCCCTCCACTTT.

V usage is TRBV7-2 and J usage is TRBJ1-2; tentative D call: TRBD1 (5 bases). Germline loops: CDR1 SGHTA, CDR2 FQGNSA. V lost 1 base and J 4 bases, leaving 25 bases between the germline ends. The CDR3 covers 19 residues. The CDR3 loop is CASSLEGPNLPIAVYGYTF. The CDR3 bases are TGTGCCAGCAGCTTAGAGGGGCCCAATTTGCCGATCGCCGTCTATGGCTACACCTTC.

Concerning this clone: In the same sample, other DNA sequences code for this CDR3. The chain uses TRBV9 and TRBJ1-2; D is unclear. The V gene lost 0 bases and the J gene lost 5 bases, with 8 bases spanning the gap. The CDR3 covers 13 residues. The V gene's germline CDR1 is SGDLS and CDR2 YYNGEE. CDR3 DNA: TGTGCCAGCAGCGTAGCTACGGGGTATGGCTACACCTTC. Residues: CASSVATGYGYTF.

V and J are TRBV5-3 and TRBJ2-1; 7 bases map to TRBD1. TRBV5-3 is assigned to the ORF class and has an uncertain function. CDR3 size: 16 residues. V was pared by 1 base and J by 0 bases, with 4 bases of the junction left unmatched. The CDR3 sequence: CARSLSGQPSYNEQFF. CDR3 DNA sequence: TGTGCCAGAAGCTTGTCGGGACAGCCCTCCTACAATGAGCAGTTCTTC.

The chain joins TRBV6-5 to TRBJ1-2; the D gene is possibly TRBD1 (5 bases). V lost 0 bases to trimming and J lost 8 bases, with 16 bases between them. Looked up from germline, CDR1 is MNHEY and CDR2 is SVGAGI. The CDR3 is 15 amino acids. The DNA for the CDR3 is TGTGCCAGCAGTTACTCGTCAGGGATCAGTAAGGGCTACACCTTC. Translated, it gives CASSYSSGISKGYTF.

The table lists this clone with a count of one. The rearrangement joins TRBV18 to TRBJ1-4, with 7 bases that match TRBD1. With V trimmed by 6 bases and J by 7 bases, 11 bases remained unmatched. CDR1 is KGHSH and CDR2 is LQKENI in the germline V gene. The length of the CDR3 is 15 residues. The CDR3 coding sequence is TGTGCCAGCTCCCCCGGACAGGCCAGGGGTGAAAAACTGTTTTTT. Its protein product is CASSPGQARGEKLFF.

This rearrangement joins TRBV19 to TRBJ1-4; perhaps TRBD1 as D (5 bases). The V end lost 5 bases, the J end lost 0 bases, and 13 bases lay between the germline ends. The CDR3 length is 16 residues. Germline assignment: CDR1 LNHDA and CDR2 SQIVND (reference sequence). The CDR3 region has the DNA TGTGCCAGTAGTGGGCAGGGACTCACAACTAATGAAAAACTGTTTTTT. This gives the protein CASSGQGLTTNEKLFF.

The genes are TRBV5-7 and TRBJ1-6; possibly TRBD1 for D (5 bases). TRBV5-7 is noted as an ORF with a role that remains uncertain. The V and J ends lost 4 bases and 8 bases respectively, with 13 bases between them. The CDR3 contains 14 residues. Here the CDR3 reads CASSIRGGDSPLHF. The CDR3 DNA is TGTGCCAGCAGCATCCGCGGGGGGGATTCACCCCTCCACTTT.

V usage is TRBV7-6 and J usage is TRBJ2-5; 10 bases are a match to TRBD2. From germline, CDR1 is SGHVS and CDR2 FNYEAQ. The CDR3 spans 18 residues. V trimming: 1 base; J trimming: 1 base; junction bases outside the gene matches: 9. CDR3 bases: TGTGCCAGCAGCTTAGAGGCACTAGCGGGGATCTTCCAAGAGACCCAGTACTTC. Translation: CASSLEALAGIFQETQYF. Looking up the rest from reference TRBV7-6 and TRBJ2-5 gives the full variable domain: GAGVSQSPRYKVTKRGQDVALRCDPISGHVSLYWYRQALGQGPEFLTYFNYEAQQDKSGLPNDRFSAERPEGSISTLTIQRTEQRDSAMYRCASSLEALAGIFQETQYFGPGTRLLVL.

V gene TRBV5-1 combines with J gene TRBJ2-7, with D tentatively TRBD1 (6 bases). V lost 0 bases to trimming and J lost 0 bases, with 10 bases between them. The CDR3 contains 15 residues. CDR1 is SGHRS and CDR2 is YFSETQ in the germline V gene. CDR3: CASSLVGTPSYEQYF. The CDR3 DNA is TGCGCCAGCAGCTTGGTCGGGACACCCTCCTACGAGCAGTACTTC.